The T cell receptor beta chain under discussion was sequenced for a study of T cells in localized non-small cell lung cancer (dated by TCRdb to 2019 to 2021). Broadly, across the study: T cell repertoires of some 240 early-stage NSCLC patients were analyzed, with tumors being compared against uninvolved tumor-adjacent lungs. The cohort comprised 200 to 300 treatment-naïve NSCLC patients with resected, localized lung tumors. A mean age of approximately 66 years was recorded for the NSCLC patients, of whom 120 to 150 were male and 95 to 110 were female. The full study reports these points: Multi-region tumor sequencing was not performed, so intratumor heterogeneity could not be excluded. Because of the exploratory design, TCR variables were selected using unadjusted p-values without false-discovery rate correction. Of the top 100 tumor clones, a median of roughly 56 were detected in paired uninvolved adjacent lung; over 25 were also among that lung's top 100. Higher T cell density in blood was associated with longer overall survival, whereas higher clonality in adjacent lung was associated with shorter survival. Uninvolved tumor-adjacent lung showed the highest T cell clonality, higher than tumor, which suggests more focused antigenic responses in the uninvolved tumor-adjacent lung.

Worth noting for this clone: Its specific antigen is unknown. No base-level quality is on record; no much larger clone is a single base apart.

The CDR3, cysteine through phenylalanine, is 14 amino acids long. The CDR3 DNA has 42 bases and is translated from base 1. At diagnosis, peripheral blood, uninvolved tumor-adjacent lung and tumor were collected and were preserved as a mix of fresh-frozen and FFPE material. For TCR repertoire profiling, the blood samples were analyzed as peripheral blood mononuclear cells. TCR beta CDR3 regions were sequenced from DNA using the immunoSEQ Assay. In the authors' own workflow: T cell density was computed as TCR beta template counts normalized to usable DNA estimated by amplifying housekeeping genes. Richness was estimated with the preseqR package, extrapolating to 400,000 templates for PBMC samples and 120,000 templates for tissue samples. Clonality was defined by subtracting Pielou's evenness from one. Tissue-enriched TCRs were identified through differential abundance testing performed on productive amino-acid clonotypes, with a minimum total count of 5 and an alpha of 0.1. The Jaccard Index and the Morisita Overlap Index were used to measure repertoire overlap between compartments. TCR beta CDR3s were clustered by GLIPH together with public tetramer-defined viral CDR3s, and at least three viral sequences plus V-gene enrichment were required for viral motifs. TCRdb limited this immuneACCESS table to in-frame rearrangements with V and J called. A share of clones is missing; checked studies link under half to unresolved V genes, and the rest is unexplained. The DNA was the basis for D and trimming; V, J and clone size are from that table. The sample records 14,000 to 15,000 clones, approximately 89% of which are singletons. The top ten clonotypes cover 4.2% of the sample.

This TCR derives from a woman aged 40-69 years with stage I lung adenocarcinoma. The sequence joins TRBV21-1 to TRBJ1-5; the DNA was not used to check the table's D call, TRBD1. TRBV21-1 is described as a pseudogene. Sequences were derived from peripheral blood, sampled before any cancer treatment. The DNA reads as follows: TGTGCCAACCCCCAAGACAGGGGAAATCAGCCCCAGCATTTT. Translated, it gives CANPQDRGNQPQHF.